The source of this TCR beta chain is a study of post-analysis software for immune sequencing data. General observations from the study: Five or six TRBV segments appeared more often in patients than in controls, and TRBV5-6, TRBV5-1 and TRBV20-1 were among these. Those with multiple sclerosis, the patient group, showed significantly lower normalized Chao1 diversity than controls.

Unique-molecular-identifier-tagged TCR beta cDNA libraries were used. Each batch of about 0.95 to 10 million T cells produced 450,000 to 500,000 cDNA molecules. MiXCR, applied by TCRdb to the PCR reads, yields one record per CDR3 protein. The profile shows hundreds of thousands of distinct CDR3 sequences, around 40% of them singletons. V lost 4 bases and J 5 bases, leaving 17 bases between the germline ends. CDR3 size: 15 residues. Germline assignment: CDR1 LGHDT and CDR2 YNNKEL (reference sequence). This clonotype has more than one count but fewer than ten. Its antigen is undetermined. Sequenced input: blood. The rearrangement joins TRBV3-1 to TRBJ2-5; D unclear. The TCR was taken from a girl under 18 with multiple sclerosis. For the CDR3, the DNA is TGTGCCAGCAGCCGCCAACTAACTACCTCGGAGACCCAGTACTTC. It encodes CASSRQLTTSETQYF.